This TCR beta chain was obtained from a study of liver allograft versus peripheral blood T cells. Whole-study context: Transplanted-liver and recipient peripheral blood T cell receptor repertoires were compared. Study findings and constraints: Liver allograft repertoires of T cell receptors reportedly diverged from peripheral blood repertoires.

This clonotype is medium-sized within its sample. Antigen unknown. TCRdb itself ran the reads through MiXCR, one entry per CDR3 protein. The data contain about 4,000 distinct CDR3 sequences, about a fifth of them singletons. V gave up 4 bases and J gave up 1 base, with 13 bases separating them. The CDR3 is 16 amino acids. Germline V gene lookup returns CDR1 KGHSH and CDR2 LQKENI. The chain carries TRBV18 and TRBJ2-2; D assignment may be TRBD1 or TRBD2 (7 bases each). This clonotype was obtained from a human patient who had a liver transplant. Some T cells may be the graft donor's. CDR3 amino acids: CASSRQGGKNTGELFF. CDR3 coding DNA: TGTGCCAGCTCACGACAGGGAGGGAAGAACACCGGGGAGCTGTTTTTT.